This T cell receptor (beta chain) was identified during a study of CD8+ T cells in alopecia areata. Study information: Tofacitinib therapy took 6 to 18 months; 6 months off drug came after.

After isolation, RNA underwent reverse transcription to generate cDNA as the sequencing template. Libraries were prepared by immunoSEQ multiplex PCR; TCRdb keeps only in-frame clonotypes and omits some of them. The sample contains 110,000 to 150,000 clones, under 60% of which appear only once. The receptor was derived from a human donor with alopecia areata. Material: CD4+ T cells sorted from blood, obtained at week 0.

DNA of the CDR3: TGCAGCGCTCGCCGGCTTCTCCAAGAGACCCAGTACTTC. The encoded protein is CSARRLLQETQYF. The genes are TRBV29-1 and TRBJ2-5; D remains unclear. There are 13 residues in the CDR3. V was pared by 7 bases and J by 1 base, with 13 bases between. Germline-derived CDR1 and CDR2 are SQVTM and ANQGSEA.